The 18 T cell receptor beta chains below come from one sample, sequenced in a study of blood T cell repertoires in COVID-19 (TCRdb year 2020). Libraries were constructed by the immunoSEQ multiplex PCR assay. This is the immuneACCESS table as TCRdb keeps it, with only in-frame sequences that have V and J called. A part of the clones is gone; compared with another copy, unresolved V genes explain less than half, and the rest is unexplained. This sample gives about 63,000 clones in total; roughly 71% of them show up just once. Of the sample, approximately 28% is held by the ten largest clones. Sequenced: peripheral blood. These TCRs come from an elderly woman with acute or convalescent COVID-19.

V is TRBV7-2 and J is TRBJ2-7, with 7 positions matching TRBD2. Per the germline V gene, CDR1 is SGHTA and CDR2 is FQGNSA. J was trimmed by 6 bases and V by 5 bases; bases with no gene match: 4. This CDR3 contains 12 residues. This CDR3 reads CASSRTSAEQYF. DNA of the CDR3: TGTGCCAGCAGCCGAACTAGCGCCGAGCAGTACTTC. Filled out from reference TRBV7-2 and TRBJ2-7, the complete variable domain reads GAGVSQSPSNKVTEKGKDVELRCDPISGHTALYWYRQSLGQGLEFLIYFQGNSAPDKSGLPSDRFSAERTGGSVSTLTIQRTQQEDSAVYLCASSRTSAEQYFGPGTRLTVT.

This clone showed up just once. The chain couples TRBV24-1 to TRBJ2-3; 7 bases line up with TRBD1. Losses at the gene ends were 4 bases for V and 7 bases for J; bases not matched to a gene: 4. The CDR3 has 13 amino acids. The germline V gene encodes CDR1 KGHDR and CDR2 SFDVKD. The CDR3 is CATSDLTGNTQYF. CDR3 DNA sequence: TGTGCCACCAGTGACCTGACAGGGAATACGCAGTATTTT.

The chain is built from TRBV19 and TRBJ2-3; D remains unclear. The germline gives CDR1 LNHDA, CDR2 SQIVND (reference sequence). The V gene lost 7 bases and the J gene lost 0 bases, with 11 bases spanning the gap. This CDR3 is built from 14 residues. CDR3 loop: CASTPQASTDTQYF. The CDR3 DNA reads TGTGCCAGTACCCCCCAGGCCAGCACAGATACGCAGTATTTT.

This clone was picked up one time. The chain combines TRBV28 with TRBJ1-3; perhaps TRBD1 as D (6 bases). The CDR3 contains 14 residues. Per germline, CDR1 MDHEN and CDR2 SYDVKM. Trimming shortened V by 7 bases and J by 4 bases, and 14 bases separated the two germline ends. This CDR3 reads CASKNRVPGNTIYF. DNA of the CDR3: TGTGCCAGCAAAAACAGGGTACCGGGAAACACCATATATTTT.

In this sample, this clone turned up once. This chain joins TRBV10-3 and TRBJ2-1, with 8 positions matching TRBD2. Per germline, CDR1 ENHRY and CDR2 SYGVKD. V trimming: 4 bases; J trimming: 9 bases; junction bases outside the gene matches: 8. The CDR3 is 14 residues long. CDR3 amino acids: CAISVQLAVIEQFF. Written as DNA, the CDR3 is TGTGCCATCAGTGTCCAACTAGCGGTAATTGAGCAGTTCTTC.

The chain employs TRBV29-1 and TRBJ2-7; D may be TRBD1 (6 bases). CDR1 and CDR2 from the germline V gene are SQVTM and ANQGSEA. V was trimmed by 4 bases and J by 6 bases, leaving 10 bases between them. The CDR3 has 11 residues. DNA of the CDR3: TGCAGCGTTGTAATGGGGGCCGAGCAGTACTTC. Amino acids: CSVVMGAEQYF.

The chain joins TRBV30 to TRBJ2-1; 7 nucleotides align to TRBD2. The CDR3 totals 16 residues. The germline CDR1 and CDR2 sequences are GTSNPN and SVGIG (reference sequence). Trimming at V came to 4 bases and at J to 0 bases, leaving 9 bases not matched to a gene. The CDR3 DNA follows: TGTGCCTGGAAGGGACGGGAGGTAAGCTCCTACAATGAGCAGTTCTTC. It yields the protein CAWKGREVSSYNEQFF.

The chain links TRBV11-3 to TRBJ2-7; no clear D. CDR3 length: 14 residues. Germline V gives CDR1 SGHNT, CDR2 YENEEA. The V end lost 1 base, the J end lost 2 bases, and 9 bases lay between the germline ends. The CDR3 reads CASSLGKETYEQYF. In DNA form, the CDR3 reads TGTGCCAGCAGCTTAGGTAAGGAGACCTACGAGCAGTACTTC.

The rearrangement joins TRBV7-8 to TRBJ2-5; TRBD1 matches 8 bases. The germline V gene has CDR1 SGHVS and CDR2 FQNEAQ. This CDR3 has 14 amino acids. J gave up 1 base and V 5 bases, and 3 bases lay outside the gene matches. The CDR3 loop is CASSQGQAQETQYF. In nucleotides, the CDR3 is TGTGCCAGCAGCCAGGGACAGGCCCAAGAGACCCAGTACTTC.

This clone was counted once. The chain uses TRBV4-3 and TRBJ2-5; tentatively, D is TRBD1 (6 bases). Trimming took 2 bases from V and 2 from J, leaving 12 bases between them. The CDR3 covers 15 residues. CDR1 and CDR2 from the germline V gene are LGHNA and YSLEER. The CDR3 sequence: CASSQSPTGQETQYF. CDR3 coding DNA: TGCGCCAGCAGCCAATCCCCGACAGGACAAGAGACCCAGTACTTC.

The chain links TRBV19 to TRBJ1-5, with 8 bases identical to TRBD1. From germline, CDR1 is LNHDA and CDR2 SQIVND (reference sequence). CDR3 size: 15 residues. Unmatched junction bases numbered 11, after V lost 8 bases and J lost 5 bases. The CDR3: CASSLGQEWDQPQHF. CDR3 nucleotides: TGTGCCAGTTCACTGGGACAGGAGTGGGATCAGCCCCAGCATTTT.

The rearrangement uses TRBV11-3 and TRBJ2-5; TRBD1 matches 8 bases. J gave up 4 bases and V 2 bases, and 6 bases lay outside the gene matches. The CDR3 covers 15 residues. Germline V gene sequence: CDR1 SGHNT, CDR2 YENEEA. CDR3 bases: TGTGCCAGCAGCTTAATCGCAGGGGGCGCAGAGACCCAGTACTTC. Its protein product is CASSLIAGGAETQYF.

This sequence joins TRBV2 and TRBJ1-4; a possible D gene is TRBD1 (6 bases). Trimming left V 10 bases short and J 8 bases short, with 17 bases between. This CDR3 spans 13 amino acids. Germline values: CDR1 SNHLY, CDR2 FYNNEI. The CDR3: CAKTGTEGEKLFF. DNA for the CDR3: TGTGCCAAAACAGGGACCGAGGGAGAAAAACTGTTTTTT.

The chain employs TRBV28 and TRBJ2-3; 7 nucleotides match TRBD1. V lost 4 bases and J lost 6; bases outside the gene matches: 10. Germline V lookup: CDR1 MDHEN, CDR2 SYDVKM. The CDR3 runs to 15 residues. The CDR3 bases are TGTGCCAGCAGTTGGGGGACAGCCCAGGGGGATACGCAGTATTTT. This encodes CASSWGTAQGDTQYF.

The chain joins TRBV28 to TRBJ2-7; TRBD2 might be the D (7 bases). V was pared by 6 bases and J by 11 bases, with 20 bases between. Germline values: CDR1 MDHEN, CDR2 SYDVKM. This CDR3 contains 13 residues. DNA for the CDR3: TGTGCCAGCAGAACCGGGACTACTAGGGGGAAGTACTTC. Translation: CASRTGTTRGKYF.

The rearrangement joins TRBV30 to TRBJ2-3, with D possibly TRBD2 on 5 matching bases. Germline V lookup: CDR1 GTSNPN, CDR2 SVGIG (reference sequence). V was clipped by 0 bases and J by 0 bases, with 10 bases between them. The length of the CDR3 is 15 residues. The DNA of the CDR3 is TGTGCCTGGAGTGTACGAGCGGCTAGCACAGATACGCAGTATTTT. Protein sequence: CAWSVRAASTDTQYF.

The chain joins TRBV10-3 to TRBJ1-2; TRBD1 matches at 7 bases. The CDR3 has 13 amino acids. The germline V gene has CDR1 ENHRY and CDR2 SYGVKD. The ends lost 9 bases at V and 4 bases at J; junction bases unmatched: 8. CDR3 nucleotide sequence: TGTGCCATTGGGTACGACAGGGTCTATGGCTACACCTTC. Translated, it gives CAIGYDRVYGYTF.

This clone was detected a few times. The chain employs TRBV28 and TRBJ1-2; 8 nucleotides align to TRBD1. The J segment lost 4 bases and the V segment lost 6 bases, leaving 7 bases of the junction unmatched. The CDR3 is 14 residues long. The germline gives CDR1 MDHEN, CDR2 SYDVKM. The chain's CDR3 is CASRYPGQAYGYTF. The CDR3 DNA sequence: TGTGCCAGCAGGTATCCGGGACAGGCCTATGGCTACACCTTC.